This T cell receptor beta chain was observed in a study of T cell changes during pregnancy in multiple sclerosis. This CDR3 has 14 amino acids. V dropped 3 bases and J dropped 10; count of bases not matched to a gene: 12. From germline, CDR1 is SGHRS and CDR2 YFSETQ. TCRdb keeps only in-frame clones here, not all; method: immunoSEQ multiplex PCR. The data contain about 41,000 clones, more than 85% of them singletons. This clonotype was obtained from a female donor with multiple sclerosis, enrolled in a pregnancy study. Sequences were derived from CD8+ T cells from peripheral blood mononuclear cells, sampled in the third trimester of pregnancy. This rearrangement joins TRBV5-1 to TRBJ1-1; 7 bases match TRBD1. The CDR3 DNA sequence: TGCGCCAGCAGCTCCCGGGACAGTCTCAGGGGAGCTTTCTTT. Translation: CASSSRDSLRGAFF.